What follows are 22 T cell receptor beta chains derived from one specimen sequenced in a study of blood T cells in healthy people across ages. Then a second PCR, running about 6 to 12 cycles, was carried out with a sample-barcoded 5' primer and a J-beta primer mix. TCRdb re-analysed the 5' RACE reads in MiXCR, keeping a single row per CDR3 protein. There are over 750,000 distinct CDR3 sequences in the sample; around 25% occur only once, and roughly a tenth lies in the top ten. This sample also belongs to another study, concerning T cells of mothers and their children.

Sequenced sample: blood. These receptors were obtained from a boy younger than 18 in good health.

Only a few counts were recorded for this clonotype. One junction end disagrees with the germline gene, perhaps due to a read error. The gene calls are TRBV5-4 and TRBJ2-1; maybe TRBD2 (5 bases). The germline V gene encodes CDR1 SGHNT and CDR2 YYREEE (reference sequence). This CDR3 contains 14 residues. CDR3 DNA: TGTGCCAGCAGCTTGGAGTTAGAGGGTACGAGTTTGTACTTC. It is translated as CASSLELEGTSLYF.

This sequence joins TRBV4-1 and TRBJ1-2, with D hard to call. This CDR3 is 17 amino acids long. V was trimmed by 5 bases and J by 0 bases, leaving 19 bases between them. The germline V gene encodes CDR1 MGHRA and CDR2 YSYEKL. DNA of the CDR3: TGCGCCAGCAGCGGTGAGGTGGGCAGCTTAGCTAACTATGGCTACACCTTC. This codes for CASSGEVGSLANYGYTF.

Only a few counts were recorded for this clonotype. The rearrangement joins TRBV4-3 to TRBJ1-5; a possible D gene is TRBD1 (6 bases). CDR1 and CDR2 (germline): LGHNA, YSLEER. This CDR3 comprises 15 residues. V shed 4 bases and J shed 7 bases, with 17 bases lying between them. The CDR3 DNA follows: TGCGCCAGCAGCCCACAACACAGGGTCGGGCAGCCCCAGCATTTT. This sequence encodes CASSPQHRVGQPQHF.

The V call is TRBV7-6, the J call TRBJ1-4; 8 bases align to TRBD1. CDR1 and CDR2 from the germline V gene are SGHVS and FNYEAQ. This CDR3 region has 15 residues. Trimming at V came to 2 bases and at J to 6 bases, leaving 5 bases not matched to a gene. The CDR3, as DNA: TGTGCCAGCAGCTTACAGGGGGCTAGGTATGAAAAACTGTTTTTT. Amino acid sequence: CASSLQGARYEKLFF.

A few counts support this clonotype. The V gene is TRBV6-5, the J gene TRBJ2-1; the match to TRBD1 covers 7 bases. CDR3 length equals 15 residues. Looked up from germline, CDR1 is MNHEY and CDR2 is SVGAGI. J gave up 2 bases and V 5 bases, and 6 bases lay outside the gene matches. The DNA for the CDR3 is TGTGCCAGCAGTAAAACAGGGGACCCCTACAATGAGCAGTTCTTC. It is translated as CASSKTGDPYNEQFF.

DNA for the CDR3: TGTGCCAGCAGTCAACCGGGGGGCAGGGAAGGCTACACCTTC. Protein product: CASSQPGGREGYTF. This chain joins TRBV7-9 and TRBJ1-2, with a possible D match to TRBD1 (6 bases). In germline, CDR1 is SEHNR, CDR2 FQNEAQ (reference sequence). Trimming removed 6 bases at V and 8 bases at J, with 19 bases between. This CDR3 has 14 amino acids.

This clonotype was found a few times. This chain uses TRBV20-1 with TRBJ2-5; D unclear. V shed 6 bases and J shed 5 bases, with 13 bases lying between them. CDR1 and CDR2 from the germline V gene are DFQATT and SNEGSKA (reference sequence). This CDR3 spans 12 amino acids. CDR3 sequence: CSASDVRETQYF. CDR3 coding DNA: TGCAGTGCCTCGGACGTGAGGGAGACCCAGTACTTC.

The chain employs TRBV4-1 and TRBJ2-7, with TRBD1 as a possible D gene (5 bases). The V end lost 3 bases, the J end lost 1 base, and 10 bases lay between the germline ends. Germline CDR1 is MGHRA and CDR2 is YSYEKL. CDR3 length: 14 amino acids. This CDR3 is CASSHKTGSYEQYF. In DNA, the CDR3 is TGCGCCAGCAGCCATAAAACAGGATCCTACGAGCAGTACTTC.

This clonotype was recorded a few times. This chain joins TRBV4-1 and TRBJ1-4; tentative D call: TRBD1 (6 bases). CDR1 and CDR2 (germline): MGHRA, YSYEKL. V was shortened by 0 bases and J by 8 bases, with 16 bases between the two germline ends. The CDR3 is 16 amino acids. In DNA, the CDR3 is TGCGCCAGCAGCCAAGACCCTAGGGGGGGCAGGGAAAAACTGTTTTTT. Protein: CASSQDPRGGREKLFF.

The gene calls are TRBV29-1 and TRBJ2-5, with a possible D match to TRBD2 (5 bases). The V gene lost 4 bases and the J gene lost 5 bases, with 14 bases spanning the gap. CDR1 SQVTM and CDR2 ANQGSEA come from the germline V gene. This CDR3 has 13 residues. For the CDR3, the DNA is TGCAGCGTTGTCGGGGAATCCGGTGAGACCCAGTACTTC. Translating it yields CSVVGESGETQYF.

This clonotype was picked up a small number of times. This chain joins TRBV9 and TRBJ2-5; D unresolved. This CDR3 region has 15 residues. Germline lookup yields CDR1 SGDLS and CDR2 YYNGEE. V was shortened by 0 bases and J by 2 bases, with 11 bases between the two germline ends. The CDR3 loop is CASSVAMERQETQYF. The CDR3 DNA reads TGTGCCAGCAGCGTAGCCATGGAGAGACAAGAGACCCAGTACTTC.

This chain links TRBV15 with TRBJ2-7, with 7 bases aligning to TRBD1. The CDR3 covers 16 residues. V gave up 3 bases and J gave up 4 bases; unmatched junction bases: 12. In germline, CDR1 is LNHNV, CDR2 YYDKDF (reference sequence). CDR3: CATSSDEGAVLYEQYF. CDR3 sequence (DNA): TGTGCCACCAGCAGCGACGAGGGGGCCGTTTTGTACGAGCAGTACTTC.

This clonotype occurred a few times. The gene calls are TRBV29-1 and TRBJ2-1; 7 bases are a match to TRBD1. The trim removed 3 bases at V and 4 bases at J, leaving 9 bases unmatched. This CDR3 has 15 amino acids. Germline assignment: CDR1 SQVTM and CDR2 ANQGSEA. The DNA for the CDR3 is TGCAGCGTTGACACCGGGACAGATTATTACAATGAGCAGTTCTTC. As protein: CSVDTGTDYYNEQFF.

This clonotype was recorded a few times. This rearrangement joins TRBV7-8 to TRBJ2-7; 11 bases are shared with TRBD1. Germline V CDR1 and CDR2: SGHVS, FQNEAQ. The CDR3 consists of 13 residues. V gave up 9 bases and J gave up 2 bases; unmatched junction bases: 3. CDR3 bases: TGTGCCAGTGGACAGGGGGCAACCTACGAGCAGTACTTC. The encoded protein is CASGQGATYEQYF.

The chain uses TRBV2 and TRBJ2-5; TRBD2 agrees at 9 bases. This CDR3 has 17 amino acids. Germline CDR1 is SNHLY and CDR2 is FYNNEI. J was trimmed by 2 bases and V by 0 bases; bases with no gene match: 7. CDR3 DNA sequence: TGTGCCAGCAGTGAAGCGCTGAGCGGGGGGCCTCAAGAGACCCAGTACTTC. This gives the protein CASSEALSGGPQETQYF.

This clonotype was seen a handful of times. This sequence joins TRBV29-1 and TRBJ1-1; D might be TRBD1 (5 bases). The V gene lost 4 bases and the J gene lost 2 bases, with 11 bases spanning the gap. Germline CDR1 reads SQVTM; CDR2 reads ANQGSEA. The CDR3 totals 13 residues. The CDR3 protein is CSVVDSYNTEAFF. In nucleotides, the CDR3 is TGCAGCGTTGTCGACAGCTACAACACTGAAGCTTTCTTT.

This clonotype was detected a few times. This chain joins TRBV29-1 and TRBJ2-5; D perhaps matches TRBD2 (6 bases). The V gene lost 2 bases and the J gene lost 5 bases, with 9 bases spanning the gap. From germline, CDR1 is SQVTM and CDR2 ANQGSEA. The CDR3 spans 12 residues. The CDR3 DNA is TGCAGCGTTGAATCTCTAGCGGAGACCCAGTACTTC. Amino acid sequence: CSVESLAETQYF.

The chain uses TRBV10-2 and TRBJ2-7, with TRBD1 identical over 8 bases. The CDR3 is 13 amino acids. Germline V lookup: CDR1 WSHSY, CDR2 SAAADI. The V gene end was trimmed by 8 bases and the J gene end by 2 bases; junction bases not matched to a gene: 5. The CDR3 loop is CASGDRQTYEQYF. The CDR3 nucleotides are TGCGCCAGCGGGGACAGGCAGACCTACGAGCAGTACTTC.

This rearrangement joins TRBV19 to TRBJ1-1, with D hard to call. Germline-derived CDR1 and CDR2 are LNHDA and SQIVND (reference sequence). V was trimmed by 1 base and J by 6 bases, leaving 6 bases between them. This CDR3 region has 12 residues. CDR3 sequence reads: CASSIGGSEAFF. DNA of the CDR3: TGTGCCAGTAGTATAGGAGGATCTGAAGCTTTCTTT.

The CDR3 sequence is CASSPRGDDNSPLHF. The CDR3, as DNA: TGTGCCAGCTCACCACGCGGCGACGATAATTCACCCCTCCACTTT. The chain links TRBV18 to TRBJ1-6; the D is unclear. The germline V gene has CDR1 KGHSH and CDR2 LQKENI. This CDR3 contains 15 residues. V lost 1 base and J lost 5, with 9 bases in between.

The chain joins TRBV18 to TRBJ2-5; 7 bases map to TRBD2. This CDR3 region has 15 residues. J was trimmed by 0 bases and V by 0 bases; bases with no gene match: 1. CDR1 and CDR2 (germline): KGHSH, LQKENI. The CDR3 is CASSPPGGYQETQYF. The CDR3, as DNA: TGTGCCAGCTCACCACCGGGAGGGTACCAAGAGACCCAGTACTTC.

This chain joins TRBV10-1 and TRBJ2-1; the match to TRBD2 covers 8 bases. CDR3 size: 18 residues. The junction had 14 bases not matched to a gene; V was cut back by 3 bases and J by 4 bases. Germline V gives CDR1 WNHNN, CDR2 SYGVQD (reference sequence). Here the CDR3 DNA reads TGCGCCAGCAGTGAACCTGAGACCCGGGAGGGTCGTTACAATGAGCAGTTCTTC. This gives the protein CASSEPETREGRYNEQFF.